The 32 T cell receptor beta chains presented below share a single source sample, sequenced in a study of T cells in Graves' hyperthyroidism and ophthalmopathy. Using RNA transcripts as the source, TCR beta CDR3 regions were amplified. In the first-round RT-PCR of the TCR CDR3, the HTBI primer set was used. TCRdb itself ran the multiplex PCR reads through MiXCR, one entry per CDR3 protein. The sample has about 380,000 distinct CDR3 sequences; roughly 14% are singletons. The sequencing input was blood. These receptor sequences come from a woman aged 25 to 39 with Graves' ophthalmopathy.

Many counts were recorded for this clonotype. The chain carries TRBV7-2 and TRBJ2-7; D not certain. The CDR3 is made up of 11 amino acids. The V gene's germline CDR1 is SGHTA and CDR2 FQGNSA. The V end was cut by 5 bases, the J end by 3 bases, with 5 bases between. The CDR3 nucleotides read TGTGCCAGCAGCAATCACTACGAGCAGTACTTC. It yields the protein CASSNHYEQYF.

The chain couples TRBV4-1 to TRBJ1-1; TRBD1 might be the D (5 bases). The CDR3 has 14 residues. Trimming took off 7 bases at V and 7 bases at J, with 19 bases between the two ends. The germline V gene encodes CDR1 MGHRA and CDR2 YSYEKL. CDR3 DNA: TGCGCCAGCACCCTACGGGGGAACCACGTTGAAGCTTTCTTT. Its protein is CASTLRGNHVEAFF.

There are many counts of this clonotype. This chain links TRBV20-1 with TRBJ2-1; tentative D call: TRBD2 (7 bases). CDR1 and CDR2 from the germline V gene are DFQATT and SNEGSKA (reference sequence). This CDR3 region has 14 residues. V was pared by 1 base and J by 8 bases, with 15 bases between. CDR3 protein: CSARAEAGAYEQFF. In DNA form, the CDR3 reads TGCAGTGCTAGAGCTGAGGCGGGGGCTTATGAGCAGTTCTTC.

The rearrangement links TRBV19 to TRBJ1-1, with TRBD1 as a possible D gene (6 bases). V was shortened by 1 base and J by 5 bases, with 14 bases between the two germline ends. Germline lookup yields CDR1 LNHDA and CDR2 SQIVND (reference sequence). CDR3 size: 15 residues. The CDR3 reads CASSIARDTQTEAFF. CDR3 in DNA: TGTGCCAGTAGTATAGCCCGGGACACCCAAACTGAAGCTTTCTTT.

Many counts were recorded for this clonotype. CDR3 nucleotides: TGTGCCACCAGCAGAGATTACAGCGGGGGGGCCACAGATACGCAGTATTTT. Translated, it gives CATSRDYSGGATDTQYF. The chain joins TRBV15 to TRBJ2-3, with 10 bases lining up with TRBD2. Per germline, CDR1 LNHNV and CDR2 YYDKDF (reference sequence). The ends lost 0 bases at V and 2 bases at J; junction bases unmatched: 5. This CDR3 has 17 amino acids.

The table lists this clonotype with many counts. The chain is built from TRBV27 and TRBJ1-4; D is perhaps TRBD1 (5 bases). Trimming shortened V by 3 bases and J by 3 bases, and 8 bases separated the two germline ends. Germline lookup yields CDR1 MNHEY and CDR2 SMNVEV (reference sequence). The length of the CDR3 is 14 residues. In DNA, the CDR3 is TGTGCCAGCAGTTTCTACAGGTCTAATGAAAAACTGTTTTTT. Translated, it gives CASSFYRSNEKLFF.

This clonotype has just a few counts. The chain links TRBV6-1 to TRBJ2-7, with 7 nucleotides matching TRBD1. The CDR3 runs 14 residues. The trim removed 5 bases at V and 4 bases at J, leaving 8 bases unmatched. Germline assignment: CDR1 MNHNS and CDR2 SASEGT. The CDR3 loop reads CASSRTGTAYEQYF. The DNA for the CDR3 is TGTGCCAGCAGTAGGACCGGGACAGCTTACGAGCAGTACTTC.

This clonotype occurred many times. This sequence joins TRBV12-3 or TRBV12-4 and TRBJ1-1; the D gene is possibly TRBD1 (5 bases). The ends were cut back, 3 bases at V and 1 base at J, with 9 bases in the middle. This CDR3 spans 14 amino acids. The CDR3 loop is CASSFRGENTEAFF. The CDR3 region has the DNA TGTGCCAGCAGTTTTAGGGGCGAGAACACTGAAGCTTTCTTT.

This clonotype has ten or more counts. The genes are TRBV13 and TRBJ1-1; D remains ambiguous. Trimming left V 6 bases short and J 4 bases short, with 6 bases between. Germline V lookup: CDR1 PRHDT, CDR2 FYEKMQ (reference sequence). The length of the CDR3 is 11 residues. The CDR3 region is CASSGPTEAFF. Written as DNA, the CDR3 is TGTGCCAGCAGTGGACCCACTGAAGCTTTCTTT.

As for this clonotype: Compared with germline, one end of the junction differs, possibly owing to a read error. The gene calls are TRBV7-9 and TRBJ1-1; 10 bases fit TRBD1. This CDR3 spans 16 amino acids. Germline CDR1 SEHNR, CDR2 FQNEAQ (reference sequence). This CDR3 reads CACSLGGTGVNTEAFF. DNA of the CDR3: TGTGCCTGCAGCTTAGGTGGGACAGGGGTGAACACTGAAGCTTTCTTT.

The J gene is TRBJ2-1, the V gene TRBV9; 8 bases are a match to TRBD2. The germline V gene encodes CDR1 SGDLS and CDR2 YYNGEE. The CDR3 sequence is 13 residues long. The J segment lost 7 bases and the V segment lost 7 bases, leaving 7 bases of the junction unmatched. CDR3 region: CASGGSGENEQFF. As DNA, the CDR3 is TGTGCCAGCGGGGGTAGCGGGGAAAATGAGCAGTTCTTC.

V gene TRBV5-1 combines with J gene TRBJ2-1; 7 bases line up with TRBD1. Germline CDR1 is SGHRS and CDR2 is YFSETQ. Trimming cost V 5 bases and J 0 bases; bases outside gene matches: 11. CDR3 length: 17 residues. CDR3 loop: CASSKEQGPSSYNEQFF. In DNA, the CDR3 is TGCGCCAGCAGTAAAGAACAGGGGCCGAGCTCCTACAATGAGCAGTTCTTC. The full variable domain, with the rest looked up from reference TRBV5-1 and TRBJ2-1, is KAGVTQTPRYLIKTRGQQVTLSCSPISGHRSVSWYQQTPGQGLQFLFEYFSETQRNKGNFPGRFSGRQFSNSRSEMNVSTLELGDSALYLCASSKEQGPSSYNEQFFGPGTRLTVL.

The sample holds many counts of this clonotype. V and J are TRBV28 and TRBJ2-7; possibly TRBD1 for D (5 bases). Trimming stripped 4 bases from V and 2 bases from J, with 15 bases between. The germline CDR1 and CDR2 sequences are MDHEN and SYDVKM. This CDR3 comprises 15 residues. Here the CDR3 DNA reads TGTGCCAGCAGTTCGTCGTCAGCGACAGCCTACGAGCAGTACTTC. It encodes CASSSSSATAYEQYF.

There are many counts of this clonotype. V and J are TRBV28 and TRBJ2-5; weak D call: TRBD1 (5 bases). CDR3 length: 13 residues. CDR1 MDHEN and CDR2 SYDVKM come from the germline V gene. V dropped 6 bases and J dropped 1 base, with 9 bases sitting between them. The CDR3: CASSEQVQETQYF. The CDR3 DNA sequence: TGTGCCAGCAGCGAACAGGTCCAAGAGACCCAGTACTTC.

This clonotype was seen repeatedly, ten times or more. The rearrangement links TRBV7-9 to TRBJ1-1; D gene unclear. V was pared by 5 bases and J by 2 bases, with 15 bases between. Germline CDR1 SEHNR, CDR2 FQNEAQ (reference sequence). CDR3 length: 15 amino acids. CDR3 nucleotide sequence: TGTGCCAGCAGCCCCCGCACAAGTCTAAACACTGAAGCTTTCTTT. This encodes CASSPRTSLNTEAFF.

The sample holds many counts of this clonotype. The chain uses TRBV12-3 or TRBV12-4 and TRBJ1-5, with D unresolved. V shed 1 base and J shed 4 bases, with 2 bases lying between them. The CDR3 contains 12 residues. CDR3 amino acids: CASSLGNQPQHF. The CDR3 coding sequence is TGTGCCAGCAGTTTAGGGAATCAGCCCCAGCATTTT.

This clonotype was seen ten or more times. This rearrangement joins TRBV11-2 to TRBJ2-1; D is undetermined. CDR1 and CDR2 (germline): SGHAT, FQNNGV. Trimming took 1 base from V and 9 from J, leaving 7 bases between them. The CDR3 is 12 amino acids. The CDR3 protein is CASSLGWGEQFF. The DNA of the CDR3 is TGTGCCAGCAGCTTAGGGTGGGGTGAGCAGTTCTTC.

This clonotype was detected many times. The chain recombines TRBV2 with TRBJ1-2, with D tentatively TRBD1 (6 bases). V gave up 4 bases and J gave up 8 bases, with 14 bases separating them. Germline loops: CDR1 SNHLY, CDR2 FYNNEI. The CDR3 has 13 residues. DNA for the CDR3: TGTGCCAGCAGTGCAGACAGGCTGCGGGGCTACACCTTC. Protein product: CASSADRLRGYTF.

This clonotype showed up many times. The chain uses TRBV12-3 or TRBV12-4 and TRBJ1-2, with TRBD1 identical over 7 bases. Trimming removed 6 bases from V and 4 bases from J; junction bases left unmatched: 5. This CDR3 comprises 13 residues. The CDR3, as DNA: TGTGCCAGCAGCCAGGGGGTAGGCTATGGCTACACCTTC. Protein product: CASSQGVGYGYTF.

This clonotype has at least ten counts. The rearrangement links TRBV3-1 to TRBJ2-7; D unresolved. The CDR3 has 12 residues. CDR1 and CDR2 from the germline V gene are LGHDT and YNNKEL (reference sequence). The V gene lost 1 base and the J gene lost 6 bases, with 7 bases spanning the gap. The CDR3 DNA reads TGTGCCAGCAGCCAAGTACCCTCCGAGCAGTACTTC. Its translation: CASSQVPSEQYF.

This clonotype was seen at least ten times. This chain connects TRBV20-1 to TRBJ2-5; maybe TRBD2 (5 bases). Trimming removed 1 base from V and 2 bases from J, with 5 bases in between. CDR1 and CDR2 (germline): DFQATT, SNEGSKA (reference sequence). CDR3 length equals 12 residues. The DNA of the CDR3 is TGCAGTGCTAGAGGGAGGCAAGAGACCCAGTACTTC. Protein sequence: CSARGRQETQYF.

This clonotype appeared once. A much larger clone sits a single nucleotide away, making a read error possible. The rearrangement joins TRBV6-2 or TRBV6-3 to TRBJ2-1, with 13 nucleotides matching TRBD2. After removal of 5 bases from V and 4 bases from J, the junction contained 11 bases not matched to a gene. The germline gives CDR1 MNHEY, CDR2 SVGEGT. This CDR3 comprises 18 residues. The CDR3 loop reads CASSTGTSGVESYNEQFF. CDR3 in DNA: TGTGCCAGCAGTACCGGGACTAGCGGGGTGGAGTCGTACAATGAGCAGTTCTTC.

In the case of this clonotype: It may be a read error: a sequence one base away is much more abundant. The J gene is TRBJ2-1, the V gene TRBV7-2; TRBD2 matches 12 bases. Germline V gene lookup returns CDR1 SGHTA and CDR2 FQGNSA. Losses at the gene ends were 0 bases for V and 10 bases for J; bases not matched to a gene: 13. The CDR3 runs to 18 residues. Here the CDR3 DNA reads TGTGCCAGCAGCTTAGCTGTACTAGCGGGGGGCGAGACACGGGAGCAGTTCTTC. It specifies CASSLAVLAGGETREQFF.

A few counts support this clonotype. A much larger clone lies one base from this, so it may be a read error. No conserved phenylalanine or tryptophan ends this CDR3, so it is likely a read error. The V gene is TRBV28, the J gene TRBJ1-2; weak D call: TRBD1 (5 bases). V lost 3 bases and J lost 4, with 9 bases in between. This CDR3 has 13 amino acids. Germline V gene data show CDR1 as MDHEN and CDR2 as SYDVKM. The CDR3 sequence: CASSFQGTYGYTL. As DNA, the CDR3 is TGTGCCAGCAGTTTTCAGGGTACCTATGGCTACACCCTC.

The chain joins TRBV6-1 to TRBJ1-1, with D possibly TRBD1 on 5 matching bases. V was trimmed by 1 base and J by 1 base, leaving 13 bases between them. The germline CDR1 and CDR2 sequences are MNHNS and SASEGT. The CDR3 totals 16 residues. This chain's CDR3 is CASSEVGRAGNTEAFF. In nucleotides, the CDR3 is TGTGCCAGCAGTGAAGTGGGCAGGGCCGGGAACACTGAAGCTTTCTTT.

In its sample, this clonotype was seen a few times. CDR3 bases: TGTGCCAGCAGCCAAGAAAAGGGGGGCGTCACCGGGGAGCTGTTTTTT. As protein: CASSQEKGGVTGELFF. The chain has TRBV4-2 and TRBJ2-2; tentatively, D is TRBD1 or TRBD2 (6 bases each). Germline CDR1 reads LGHNA; CDR2 reads YNFKEQ. V shed 0 bases and J shed 4 bases, with 12 bases lying between them. This CDR3 spans 16 amino acids.

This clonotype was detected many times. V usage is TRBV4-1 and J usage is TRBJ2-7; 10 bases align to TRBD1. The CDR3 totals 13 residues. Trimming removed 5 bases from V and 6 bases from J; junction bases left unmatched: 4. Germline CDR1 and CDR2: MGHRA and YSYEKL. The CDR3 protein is CASSDRGLGEQYF. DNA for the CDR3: TGCGCCAGCAGCGACAGGGGGCTTGGCGAGCAGTACTTC.

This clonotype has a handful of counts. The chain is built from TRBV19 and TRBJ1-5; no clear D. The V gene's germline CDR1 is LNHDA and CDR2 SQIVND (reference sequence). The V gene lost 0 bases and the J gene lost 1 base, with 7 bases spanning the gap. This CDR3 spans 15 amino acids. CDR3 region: CASSIDQLSNQPQHF. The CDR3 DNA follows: TGTGCCAGTAGTATAGATCAGTTGAGCAATCAGCCCCAGCATTTT.

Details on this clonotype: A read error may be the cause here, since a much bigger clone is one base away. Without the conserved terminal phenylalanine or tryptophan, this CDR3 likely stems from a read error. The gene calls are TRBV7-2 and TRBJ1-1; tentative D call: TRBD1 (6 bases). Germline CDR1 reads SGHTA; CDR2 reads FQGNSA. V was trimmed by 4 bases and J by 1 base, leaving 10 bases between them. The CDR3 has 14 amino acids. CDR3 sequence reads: CASSSPTGNTEAFL. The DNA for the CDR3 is TGTGCCAGCAGCTCGCCGACAGGGAACACTGAAGCTTTCCTT.

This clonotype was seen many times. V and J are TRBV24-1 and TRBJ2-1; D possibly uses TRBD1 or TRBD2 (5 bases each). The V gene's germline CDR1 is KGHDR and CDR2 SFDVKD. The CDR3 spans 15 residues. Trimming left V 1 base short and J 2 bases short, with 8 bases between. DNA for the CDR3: TGTGCCACCAGTGATTTAGGGACGGCCTACAATGAGCAGTTCTTC. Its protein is CATSDLGTAYNEQFF.

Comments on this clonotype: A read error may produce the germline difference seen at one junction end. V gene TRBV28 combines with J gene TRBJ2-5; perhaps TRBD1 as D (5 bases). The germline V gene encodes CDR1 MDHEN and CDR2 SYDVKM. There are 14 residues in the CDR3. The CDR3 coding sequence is TGTGCCAGCAGTTTATGGAGTGGGGCAGAGACCCAGTGCTTC. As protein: CASSLWSGAETQCF. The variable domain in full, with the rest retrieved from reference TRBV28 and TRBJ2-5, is DVKVTQSSRYLVKRTGEKVFLECVQDMDHENMFWYRQDPGLGLRLIYFSYDVKMKEKGDIPEGYSVSREKKERFSLILESASTNQTSMYLCASSLWSGAETQCFGPGTRLLVL.

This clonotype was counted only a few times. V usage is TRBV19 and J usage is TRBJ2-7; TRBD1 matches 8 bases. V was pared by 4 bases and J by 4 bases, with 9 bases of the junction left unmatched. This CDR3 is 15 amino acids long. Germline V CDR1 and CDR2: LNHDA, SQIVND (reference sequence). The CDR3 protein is CASSTQGELPYEQYF. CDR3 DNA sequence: TGTGCCAGTAGTACACAGGGGGAATTGCCTTACGAGCAGTACTTC.